One sample yielded the 26 T cell receptor beta chains listed below, sequenced in a study of T cells in localized non-small cell lung cancer. Sequenced by immunoSEQ multiplex PCR; TCRdb stores in-frame clones only, minus some. The sample yields some 25,000 clones, around 86% seen once. Sample: peripheral blood, taken before any cancer treatment. Source of these receptors: a male donor at least 60 years old with stage II squamous cell lung carcinoma.

The V gene is TRBV5-4, the J gene TRBJ2-5; 8 nucleotides agree with TRBD2. The V and J ends lost 4 bases and 4 bases, in that order; junction bases with no gene match: 12. The V gene's germline CDR1 is SGHNT and CDR2 YYREEE (reference sequence). The CDR3 runs 16 residues. CDR3: CASSLPSSGPGETQYF. The CDR3 nucleotides are TGTGCCAGCAGCCTGCCGTCTAGCGGGCCAGGAGAGACCCAGTACTTC.

V gene TRBV7-2 combines with J gene TRBJ2-5, with D unresolved. V shed 5 bases and J shed 2 bases, with 3 bases lying between them. This CDR3 contains 11 residues. CDR1 is SGHTA, CDR2 FQGNSA, per germline. The CDR3 DNA reads TGTGCCAGCAGCGAACAAGAGACCCAGTACTTC. As protein: CASSEQETQYF.

This clone was seen only once. V usage is TRBV2 and J usage is TRBJ1-1; D uncertain. This CDR3 comprises 11 residues. Per germline, CDR1 SNHLY and CDR2 FYNNEI. V was trimmed by 3 bases and J by 6 bases, leaving 5 bases between them. The CDR3 DNA reads as TGTGCCAGCAGTGACGGTCCTGAAGCTTTCTTT. Encoded protein: CASSDGPEAFF.

The chain has TRBV6-5 and TRBJ2-4, with D possibly TRBD2 on 6 matching bases. V gave up 5 bases and J gave up 5 bases, with 13 bases separating them. This CDR3 spans 14 amino acids. Germline loops: CDR1 MNHEY, CDR2 SVGAGI. The CDR3 region is CASSNAGSENIQYF. The CDR3 nucleotides are TGTGCCAGCAGTAATGCGGGGTCCGAAAACATTCAGTACTTC.

The rearrangement uses TRBV28 and TRBJ2-4; D remains unclear. Trimming took off 1 base at V and 5 bases at J, with 3 bases between the two ends. Germline V CDR1 and CDR2: MDHEN, SYDVKM. The CDR3 spans 12 residues. The DNA for the CDR3 is TGTGCCAGCAGTTTATCAGAAAACATTCAGTACTTC. It codes for CASSLSENIQYF.

The CDR3 spells CASSPPRGSGTEAFF. For the CDR3, the DNA is TGTGCCAGCAGTCCCCCCAGGGGATCGGGCACTGAAGCTTTCTTT. The J gene is TRBJ1-1, the V gene TRBV27; TRBD1 might be the D (6 bases). This CDR3 comprises 15 residues. The germline V gene has CDR1 MNHEY and CDR2 SMNVEV (reference sequence). Between the trimmed V and J ends, which lost 5 bases and 4 bases, there was a span of 17 bases.

This clone was seen only a few times. V usage is TRBV7-3 and J usage is TRBJ2-7; weak D call: TRBD2 (6 bases). Germline V CDR1 and CDR2: SGHTA, FQGTGA. The germline V and J ends were trimmed by 6 bases and 5 bases, with 14 bases remaining between them. The CDR3 runs 13 residues. The CDR3 sequence: CASRGGNEDEQYF. CDR3 in DNA: TGTGCCAGCAGGGGCGGGAATGAGGACGAGCAGTACTTC.

The chain has TRBV19 and TRBJ1-3; no clear D gene. The germline gives CDR1 LNHDA, CDR2 SQIVND (reference sequence). The V end was cut by 6 bases, the J end by 3 bases, with 3 bases between. This CDR3 comprises 11 residues. CDR3 residues: CASSFGNTIYF. The CDR3 DNA follows: TGTGCCAGTAGCTTTGGAAACACCATATATTTT. Supplemented by reference TRBV19 and TRBJ1-3, the full variable domain reads DGGITQSPKYLFRKEGQNVTLSCEQNLNHDAMYWYRQDPGQGLRLIYYSQIVNDFQKGDIAEGYSVSREKKESFPLTVTSAQKNPTAFYLCASSFGNTIYFGEGSWLTVV.

The chain links TRBV19 to TRBJ1-5, with 9 bases lining up with TRBD1. The germline V gene has CDR1 LNHDA and CDR2 SQIVND (reference sequence). V lost 6 bases to trimming and J lost 1 base; unmatched junction nucleotides: 16. There are 19 residues in the CDR3. The CDR3 region is CASRSSPGQGTRSNQPQHF. The CDR3 nucleotides read TGTGCCAGTAGATCTTCCCCGGGACAGGGAACGCGCAGCAATCAGCCCCAGCATTTT.

The V call is TRBV6-6, the J call TRBJ2-5; D perhaps matches TRBD2 (6 bases). The germline V gene encodes CDR1 MNHNY and CDR2 SVGAGI (reference sequence). V lost 4 bases, J lost 2 bases, and 14 bases lay in between. The CDR3 covers 15 residues. CDR3 sequence: CASSSILALQETQYF. The CDR3 DNA reads as TGTGCCAGCAGTTCAATACTAGCTTTACAAGAGACCCAGTACTTC.

Only one count was recorded for this clone. J is TRBJ1-1 and V is TRBV28; D ambiguous. This CDR3 is 13 amino acids long. The V gene's germline CDR1 is MDHEN and CDR2 SYDVKM. V lost 4 bases to trimming and J lost 3 bases, with 9 bases between them. The CDR3 is CASSSLGYTEAFF. Here the CDR3 DNA reads TGTGCCAGCAGTTCCCTGGGGTACACTGAAGCTTTCTTT.

This clone is a singleton in its sample. V usage is TRBV28 and J usage is TRBJ2-4; D not certain. Trimming cost V 8 bases and J 6 bases, with 20 bases left between them. The CDR3 loop spans 15 amino acids. The germline V gene has CDR1 MDHEN and CDR2 SYDVKM. CDR3 DNA: TGTGCCAGCGGATCCAGTAATCGGTTCGGAAACATTCAGTACTTC. It codes for CASGSSNRFGNIQYF.

In its sample, this clone is medium-sized (0.01 to 0.1%). The chain employs TRBV2 and TRBJ1-6, with a tentative D call TRBD1 (5 bases). CDR1 is SNHLY and CDR2 is FYNNEI in the germline V gene. V was clipped by 6 bases and J by 6 bases, with 15 bases between them. The CDR3 runs to 15 residues. The CDR3 bases are TGTGCCAGCAGACTTCGTCAGGGAGCTAATTCACCCCTCCACTTT. As protein: CASRLRQGANSPLHF.

This chain joins TRBV6-1 and TRBJ2-7; D is unclear. The CDR3 consists of 17 residues. Germline CDR1 and CDR2: MNHNS and SASEGT. Trimming left V 2 bases short and J 5 bases short, with 22 bases between. The CDR3 DNA reads TGTGCCAGCAGTGAAAACGGCCGGGTCCTCCATCCCCACGAGCAGTACTTC. This codes for CASSENGRVLHPHEQYF.

The chain uses TRBV7-8 and TRBJ1-1; D gene ambiguous. Germline lookup yields CDR1 SGHVS and CDR2 FQNEAQ. The V gene lost 4 bases and the J gene lost 6 bases, with 12 bases spanning the gap. CDR3 length equals 13 residues. In DNA, the CDR3 is TGTGCCAGCAGCTCCCGGACGCTGTCTGAAGCTTTCTTT. It yields the protein CASSSRTLSEAFF.

This chain connects TRBV27 to TRBJ2-7; 7 bases agree with TRBD2. Germline V gives CDR1 MNHEY, CDR2 SMNVEV (reference sequence). The CDR3 totals 14 residues. Trimming at V came to 5 bases and at J to 3 bases, leaving 7 bases not matched to a gene. CDR3 coding DNA: TGTGCCAGCAGTCGGACTAGGCCGCTCTACGAGCAGTACTTC. This translates into CASSRTRPLYEQYF.

The chain couples TRBV6-6 to TRBJ2-7, with TRBD1 matching 8 bases. Germline CDR1 is MNHNY and CDR2 is SVGAGI (reference sequence). The CDR3 is 16 residues long. Trimming cost V 3 bases and J 5 bases; bases outside gene matches: 12. The CDR3 region has the DNA TGTGCCAGCAGTTATTTTTCGCTAGGACAGGGCAACGAGCAGTACTTC. Its translation is CASSYFSLGQGNEQYF.

V gene TRBV19 combines with J gene TRBJ2-7; 9 bases line up with TRBD1. Germline V gene sequence: CDR1 LNHDA, CDR2 SQIVND (reference sequence). CDR3 length: 14 amino acids. V shed 6 bases, J shed 6 bases, and the junction held 9 bases outside the gene matches. The CDR3 sequence: CASRLKTGGGEQYF. The CDR3 region has the DNA TGTGCCAGTAGGTTGAAAACAGGGGGCGGCGAGCAGTACTTC.

V gene TRBV11-2 combines with J gene TRBJ1-1; D ambiguous. Trimming removed 3 bases at V and 1 base at J, with 6 bases between. Germline CDR1 is SGHAT and CDR2 is FQNNGV. The CDR3 covers 13 residues. CDR3 DNA sequence: TGTGCCAGCAGCTTGTTGCGGAACACTGAAGCTTTCTTT. This codes for CASSLLRNTEAFF.

The CDR3 loop is CASSPRRSSYEQYF. CDR3 coding DNA: TGTGCCAGCAGCCCCAGGAGAAGCTCCTACGAGCAGTACTTC. V gene TRBV7-2 combines with J gene TRBJ2-7, with D unclear. V lost 5 bases, J lost 0 bases, and 11 bases lay in between. CDR1 is SGHTA and CDR2 is FQGNSA in the germline V gene. The CDR3 length is 14 residues. Looking up the rest from reference TRBV7-2 and TRBJ2-7 gives the full variable domain: GAGVSQSPSNKVTEKGKDVELRCDPISGHTALYWYRQSLGQGLEFLIYFQGNSAPDKSGLPSDRFSAERTGGSVSTLTIQRTQQEDSAVYLCASSPRRSSYEQYFGPGTRLTVT.

J is TRBJ2-1 and V is TRBV5-1; TRBD1 matches at 8 bases. Looked up from germline, CDR1 is SGHRS and CDR2 is YFSETQ. The CDR3 is 17 residues long. With V trimmed by 1 base and J by 7 bases, 13 bases remained unmatched. CDR3 protein: CASSLQGDRGKANEQFF. The CDR3 DNA reads TGCGCCAGCAGCTTGCAAGGAGACAGGGGCAAAGCGAATGAGCAGTTCTTC.

The genes are TRBV29-1 and TRBJ1-2; tentatively, D is TRBD1 (6 bases). Trimming shortened V by 4 bases and J by 12 bases, and 15 bases separated the two germline ends. The CDR3 runs 11 residues. In germline, CDR1 is SQVTM, CDR2 ANQGSEA. DNA for the CDR3: TGCAGCGTTGTGGGGGCCGGGCGTGACACCTTC. Protein: CSVVGAGRDTF.

This chain connects TRBV5-6 to TRBJ2-7; unclear D gene. The V end lost 4 bases, the J end lost 2 bases, and 16 bases lay between the germline ends. Germline values: CDR1 SGHDT, CDR2 YYEEEE. CDR3 length: 15 residues. The CDR3 region is CASSHITGSAYEQYF. The CDR3 bases are TGTGCCAGCAGCCATATAACTGGCAGCGCCTACGAGCAGTACTTC.

The chain is built from TRBV14 and TRBJ2-1; 10 positions match TRBD2. This CDR3 comprises 15 residues. Germline CDR1 and CDR2: SGHDN and FVKESK. V lost 4 bases, J lost 6 bases, and 6 bases stayed unmatched. DNA of the CDR3: TGTGCCAGCAGCCTTCTAGCGGGAGAGGGCAATGAGCAGTTCTTC. It is translated as CASSLLAGEGNEQFF.

This clone has only a few counts. This sequence joins TRBV6-6 and TRBJ2-6; D unclear. The CDR3 runs 15 residues. V dropped 5 bases and J dropped 4 bases, with 12 bases sitting between them. Germline CDR1 MNHNY, CDR2 SVGAGI (reference sequence). In DNA form, the CDR3 reads TGTGCCAGCAGTCGAACATCGTCCGGGGCCAACGTCCTGACTTTC. Amino acid sequence: CASSRTSSGANVLTF.

The chain employs TRBV13 and TRBJ2-2; no clear D. V gave up 8 bases and J gave up 7 bases, with 17 bases separating them. The germline gives CDR1 PRHDT, CDR2 FYEKMQ (reference sequence). The CDR3 loop spans 14 amino acids. The CDR3 is CASGLRLDGGELFF. CDR3 nucleotides: TGTGCCAGCGGGCTAAGACTTGACGGCGGGGAGCTGTTTTTT.